What follows are 26 T cell receptor beta chains derived from one specimen sequenced in a study of early T cells in non-severe SARS-CoV-2 infection. From the 5' RACE reads, TCRdb called clonotypes with MiXCR, one entry per CDR3 protein. The sample yields approximately 97,000 distinct CDR3 sequences, roughly 11% seen once. The starting material was whole blood, obtained at baseline. Every receptor here comes from an adult who was a healthcare worker with PCR-confirmed SARS-CoV-2 infection or an uninfected control (not recorded which).

The gene calls are TRBV7-3 and TRBJ2-3, with D perhaps matching TRBD2 (6 bases). CDR1 is SGHTA and CDR2 is FQGTGA in the germline V gene. The CDR3 is 14 residues long. Trimming left V 1 base short and J 6 bases short, with 11 bases between. The CDR3 loop is CASSLNPGADTQYF. CDR3 bases: TGTGCCAGCAGCTTAAACCCGGGAGCCGATACGCAGTATTTT.

V usage is TRBV3-1 and J usage is TRBJ2-1, with 9 nucleotides matching TRBD2. The CDR3 runs to 18 residues. Looked up from germline, CDR1 is LGHDT and CDR2 is YNNKEL (reference sequence). V lost 0 bases to trimming and J lost 2 bases; unmatched junction nucleotides: 8. The CDR3 loop reads CASSQEGLTSGTYNEQFF. DNA for the CDR3: TGTGCCAGCAGCCAAGAGGGGCTGACTAGCGGAACCTACAATGAGCAGTTCTTC.

This clonotype was counted only a few times. This rearrangement joins TRBV6-5 to TRBJ2-7; the D is unclear. The CDR3 runs to 14 residues. V shed 3 bases and J shed 2 bases, with 11 bases lying between them. Germline values: CDR1 MNHEY, CDR2 SVGAGI. In DNA, the CDR3 is TGTGCCAGCAGTTATTCAAGGGCCCCCTACGAGCAGTACTTC. Its translation is CASSYSRAPYEQYF.

The J gene is TRBJ2-1, the V gene TRBV6-1; 7 nucleotides agree with TRBD2. The CDR3 has 15 residues. Germline values: CDR1 MNHNS, CDR2 SASEGT. V was clipped by 5 bases and J by 0 bases; unmatched bases: 4. The CDR3 DNA reads as TGTGCCAGCAGTCGACTAGCCCGCTCCTACAATGAGCAGTTCTTC. This gives the protein CASSRLARSYNEQFF.

The J gene is TRBJ1-1, the V gene TRBV20-1, with no clear D. With 5 bases removed from V and 7 bases from J, the gap between germline ends came to 17 bases. CDR1 is DFQATT, CDR2 SNEGSKA, per germline (reference sequence). There are 13 residues in the CDR3. CDR3 DNA sequence: TGCAGTGCTCTTATCAACTCGGGAGGTGAAGCTTTCTTT. The encoded protein is CSALINSGGEAFF.

This clonotype was recorded a few times. This chain links TRBV20-1 with TRBJ2-7; D may be TRBD1 (6 bases). Germline V gene data show CDR1 as DFQATT and CDR2 as SNEGSKA (reference sequence). This CDR3 is built from 13 residues. Trimming left V 5 bases short and J 2 bases short, with 13 bases between. The CDR3 here is CSAPGTTTYEQYF. The CDR3 coding sequence is TGCAGTGCTCCGGGGACAACAACCTACGAGCAGTACTTC.

This clonotype was counted at least ten times. The CDR3 DNA is TGTGCCAGCTCACCACCGGACGGGAACGAGCAGTACTTC. Protein product: CASSPPDGNEQYF. V is TRBV18 and J is TRBJ2-7; D is possibly TRBD2 (5 bases). V shed 0 bases and J shed 5 bases, with 8 bases lying between them. The CDR3 has 13 residues. The germline V gene has CDR1 KGHSH and CDR2 LQKENI.

This clonotype has only a few counts. The rearrangement uses TRBV9 and TRBJ2-3; D call uncertain. V lost 0 bases to trimming and J lost 5 bases, with 13 bases between them. Germline CDR1 SGDLS, CDR2 YYNGEE. The CDR3 sequence is 15 residues long. The CDR3 DNA reads as TGTGCCAGCAGCGTAGATTCGAGGACCATAGATACGCAGTATTTT. Its protein is CASSVDSRTIDTQYF.

The table lists this clonotype with a few counts. The CDR3 region has the DNA TGCAGTGCTAGAGAGAGAGGGCGCGAGCAGCCCCAGCATTTT. Translating it yields CSARERGREQPQHF. V usage is TRBV20-1 and J usage is TRBJ1-5; D is unclear. V gave up 0 bases and J gave up 7 bases, with 13 bases separating them. The CDR3 spans 14 residues. Germline values: CDR1 DFQATT, CDR2 SNEGSKA (reference sequence).

The V and J genes are TRBV6-5 and TRBJ1-3; a weak D match, TRBD1 (6 bases). V was trimmed by 0 bases and J by 2 bases, leaving 14 bases between them. The CDR3 runs to 17 residues. CDR1 is MNHEY, CDR2 SVGAGI, per germline. The CDR3 DNA reads as TGTGCCAGCAGTTACTCAATACAGGGCTGGACTGGAAACACCATATATTTT. It codes for CASSYSIQGWTGNTIYF.

This sequence joins TRBV5-8 and TRBJ1-5, with no clear D. CDR3 length equals 14 residues. Trimming stripped 4 bases from V and 3 bases from J, with 11 bases between. CDR1 and CDR2 from the germline V gene are SGHTS and YDEGEE. The CDR3 DNA sequence: TGTGCCAGCAGCGGCGGATTTCTCAATCAGCCCCAGCATTTT. Residues: CASSGGFLNQPQHF.

This clonotype was observed many times. The V call is TRBV2, the J call TRBJ2-1, with 7 bases aligning to TRBD2. With V trimmed by 6 bases and J by 0 bases, 8 bases remained unmatched. The germline V gene has CDR1 SNHLY and CDR2 FYNNEI. The CDR3 contains 16 residues. CDR3 in amino acids: CASRLTGGDSYNEQFF. CDR3 nucleotides: TGTGCCAGCAGATTAACGGGGGGTGACTCCTACAATGAGCAGTTCTTC. The full variable domain, its missing parts supplied by reference TRBV2 and TRBJ2-1, is EPEVTQTPSHQVTQMGQEVILRCVPISNHLYFYWYRQILGQKVEFLVSFYNNEISEKSEIFDDQFSVERPDGSNFTLKIRSTKLEDSAMYFCASRLTGGDSYNEQFFGPGTRLTVL.

The V call is TRBV20-1, the J call TRBJ1-3; possible D gene TRBD1, 5 bases. Germline V CDR1 and CDR2: DFQATT, SNEGSKA (reference sequence). The CDR3 spans 14 residues. The V end was cut by 2 bases, the J end by 1 base, with 9 bases between. CDR3 nucleotide sequence: TGCAGTGCTAGACCAGGGTATTCTGGAAACACCATATATTTT. Protein sequence: CSARPGYSGNTIYF.

A note on this clonotype: A read error is possible here, since a much larger clone lies one base away. V is TRBV7-9 and J is TRBJ2-1; 7 positions match TRBD2. Per the germline V gene, CDR1 is SEHNR and CDR2 is FQNEAQ (reference sequence). CDR3 length: 14 amino acids. The J segment lost 3 bases and the V segment lost 4 bases, leaving 3 bases of the junction unmatched. CDR3 loop: CASSCSSGYNEQFF. DNA for the CDR3: TGTGCCAGCAGCTGTTCTAGCGGCTACAATGAGCAGTTCTTC. Complete variable domain (other parts from reference TRBV7-9 and TRBJ2-1): DTGVSQNPRHKITKRGQNVTFRCDPISEHNRLYWYRQTLGQGPEFLTYFQNEAQLEKSRLLSDRFSAERPKGSFSTLEIQRTEQGDSAMYLCASSCSSGYNEQFFGPGTRLTVL.

The rearrangement joins TRBV9 to TRBJ2-3, with 14 bases that match TRBD2. Germline assignment: CDR1 SGDLS and CDR2 YYNGEE. V was clipped by 2 bases and J by 5 bases; unmatched bases: 10. The CDR3 is made up of 18 amino acids. The CDR3, as DNA: TGTGCCAGCAGCGTTCTTTCGGGGACTAGCGGGAGTGGAGATACGCAGTATTTT. Translating gives CASSVLSGTSGSGDTQYF.

CDR3 in amino acids: CASKGASYEQYF. CDR3 nucleotides: TGTGCCAGCAAAGGCGCATCCTACGAGCAGTACTTC. The chain joins TRBV2 to TRBJ2-7; no reliable D call. CDR1 SNHLY and CDR2 FYNNEI come from the germline V gene. V gave up 7 bases and J gave up 1 base, with 8 bases separating them. This CDR3 is built from 12 residues. Full variable domain (rest looked up from reference TRBV2 and TRBJ2-7): EPEVTQTPSHQVTQMGQEVILRCVPISNHLYFYWYRQILGQKVEFLVSFYNNEISEKSEIFDDQFSVERPDGSNFTLKIRSTKLEDSAMYFCASKGASYEQYFGPGTRLTVT.

The gene calls are TRBV5-1 and TRBJ2-7; weak D call: TRBD2 (7 bases). Looked up from germline, CDR1 is SGHRS and CDR2 is YFSETQ. Trimming took off 4 bases at V and 2 bases at J, with 13 bases between the two ends. The CDR3 has 14 residues. CDR3 sequence: CASSAGAFTYEQYF. CDR3 nucleotide sequence: TGCGCCAGCAGCGCGGGGGCATTTACCTACGAGCAGTACTTC. Filled out from reference TRBV5-1 and TRBJ2-7, the complete variable domain reads KAGVTQTPRYLIKTRGQQVTLSCSPISGHRSVSWYQQTPGQGLQFLFEYFSETQRNKGNFPGRFSGRQFSNSRSEMNVSTLELGDSALYLCASSAGAFTYEQYFGPGTRLTVT.

Turning to this clonotype: The junction shows a germline mismatch at one end, possibly a read error. The chain links TRBV7-2 to TRBJ2-7, with unresolved D. Per the germline V gene, CDR1 is SGHTA and CDR2 is FQGNSA. The CDR3 spans 12 residues. CDR3 loop: CASSPIGYEQYF. The CDR3, as DNA: TGCGCCAGCAGTCCGATAGGGTACGAGCAGTACTTC.

The chain couples TRBV28 to TRBJ2-5; 11 nucleotides line up with TRBD1. The CDR3 has 15 residues. After removal of 4 bases from V and 4 bases from J, the junction contained 5 bases not matched to a gene. Per germline, CDR1 MDHEN and CDR2 SYDVKM. The CDR3 bases are TGTGCCAGCAGTTCCTCTGGGACAGGGGGAGAGACCCAGTACTTC. Translating it yields CASSSSGTGGETQYF.

The chain joins TRBV5-1 to TRBJ1-1; the D gene is possibly TRBD1 (5 bases). Germline CDR1 and CDR2: SGHRS and YFSETQ. V was pared by 2 bases and J by 3 bases, with 11 bases between. CDR3 length equals 14 residues. The CDR3 here is CASSLTGQDTEAFF. The CDR3, as DNA: TGCGCCAGCAGCTTAACGGGGCAGGACACTGAAGCTTTCTTT.

This clonotype was picked up a small number of times. The chain recombines TRBV20-1 with TRBJ2-5, with D possibly matching TRBD2 (5 bases). The V end lost 5 bases, the J end lost 1 base, and 14 bases lay between the germline ends. Germline loops: CDR1 DFQATT, CDR2 SNEGSKA (reference sequence). The CDR3 is 14 residues long. CDR3 sequence (DNA): TGCAGTGCTCCTAGCCGGGTAGGCCAAGAGACCCAGTACTTC. Protein product: CSAPSRVGQETQYF.

Only one count was recorded for this clonotype. V is TRBV13 and J is TRBJ1-4; a possible D gene is TRBD1 (6 bases). CDR1 PRHDT and CDR2 FYEKMQ come from the germline V gene (reference sequence). With 5 bases removed from V and 5 bases from J, the gap between germline ends came to 12 bases. The CDR3 has 14 residues. The CDR3 DNA is TGTGCCAGCAGCCGGACAGCTCCGAATGAAAAACTGTTTTTT. It translates to CASSRTAPNEKLFF.

There are a few counts of this clonotype. The chain carries TRBV18 and TRBJ2-5; the match to TRBD2 covers 7 bases. This CDR3 contains 13 residues. Trimming took 5 bases from V and 5 from J; bases not matched to a gene: 5. Germline loops: CDR1 KGHSH, CDR2 LQKENI. The chain's CDR3 is CASSGLVEETQYF. The CDR3 nucleotides read TGTGCCAGCTCAGGACTAGTGGAGGAGACCCAGTACTTC.

The chain employs TRBV9 and TRBJ1-6, with a tentative D call TRBD1 (5 bases). Germline V lookup: CDR1 SGDLS, CDR2 YYNGEE. Between the trimmed V and J ends, which lost 4 bases and 8 bases, there was a span of 16 bases. The CDR3 runs to 15 residues. For the CDR3, the DNA is TGTGCCAGCAGCCCGGGACGGAGAGACTATTCACCCCTCCACTTT. Its translation: CASSPGRRDYSPLHF. The whole variable domain, filled in from reference TRBV9 and TRBJ1-6, reads DSGVTQTPKHLITATGQRVTLRCSPRSGDLSVYWYQQSLDQGLQFLIQYYNGEERAKGNILERFSAQQFPDLHSELNLSSLELGDSALYFCASSPGRRDYSPLHFGNGTRLTVT.

The J gene is TRBJ2-3, the V gene TRBV7-9, with a possible D match to TRBD1 (6 bases). The CDR3 length is 12 residues. Trimming took 3 bases from V and 8 from J, leaving 9 bases between them. Germline CDR1 is SEHNR and CDR2 is FQNEAQ (reference sequence). The CDR3 loop is CASSFTGSTQYF. The CDR3 DNA follows: TGTGCCAGCAGCTTTACAGGGAGTACGCAGTATTTT.

In its sample, this clonotype was seen a few times. J is TRBJ1-1 and V is TRBV12-5; no definite D call. Trimming removed 7 bases at V and 2 bases at J, with 11 bases between. Germline CDR1 LGHNT, CDR2 FRNRAP. The CDR3 extends over 13 amino acids. The CDR3 sequence: CASAPQVNTEAFF. The CDR3 DNA follows: TGTGCTAGTGCCCCCCAGGTTAACACTGAAGCTTTCTTT. Complete variable domain (other parts from reference TRBV12-5 and TRBJ1-1): DARVTQTPRHKVTEMGQEVTMRCQPILGHNTVFWYRQTMMQGLELLAYFRNRAPLDDSGMPKDRFSAEMPDATLATLKIQPSEPRDSAVYFCASAPQVNTEAFFGQGTRLTVV.